This T cell receptor beta chain was sequenced during a study of T cell responses to AZD1222 COVID-19 vaccine. Repertoires were generated with immunoSEQ multiplex PCR, while TCRdb's copy carries only in-frame clones and drops some. The table records some 110,000 clones, more than 75% of them present only once. Germline CDR1 and CDR2: MNHEY and SMNVEV (reference sequence). The CDR3 has 13 amino acids. Trimming stripped 4 bases from V and 6 bases from J, with 13 bases between. The rearrangement uses TRBV27 and TRBJ2-7; D call uncertain. The sample consisted of peripheral blood, taken 28 days after the second AZD1222 dose. The sequence was collected from an adult who received the AZD1222 COVID-19 vaccine. CDR3 DNA: TGTGCCAGCAGTTCCCCTTTTTCGGGCGAGCAGTACTTC. Translated, it gives CASSSPFSGEQYF.